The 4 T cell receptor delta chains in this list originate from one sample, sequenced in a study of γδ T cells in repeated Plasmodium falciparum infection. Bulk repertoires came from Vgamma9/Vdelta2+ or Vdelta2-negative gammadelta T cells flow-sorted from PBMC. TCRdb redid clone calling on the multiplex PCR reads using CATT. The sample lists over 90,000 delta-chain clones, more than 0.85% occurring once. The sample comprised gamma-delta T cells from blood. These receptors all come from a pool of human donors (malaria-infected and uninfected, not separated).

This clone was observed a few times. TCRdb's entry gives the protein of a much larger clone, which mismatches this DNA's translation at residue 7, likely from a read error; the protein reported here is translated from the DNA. This CDR3 is CACDPGLYQGAWDTRQMFF. The CDR3 DNA is TGTGCCTGTGACCCTGGGTTATATCAGGGTGCCTGGGACACCCGACAGATGTTTTTC. The rearrangement joins TRDV2 to TRDJ3; maybe TRDD3 (5 bases). Germline V CDR1 and CDR2: GEAIGNYY, EKD. This CDR3 spans 19 amino acids. Trimming took 3 bases from V and 2 from J, leaving 19 bases between them.

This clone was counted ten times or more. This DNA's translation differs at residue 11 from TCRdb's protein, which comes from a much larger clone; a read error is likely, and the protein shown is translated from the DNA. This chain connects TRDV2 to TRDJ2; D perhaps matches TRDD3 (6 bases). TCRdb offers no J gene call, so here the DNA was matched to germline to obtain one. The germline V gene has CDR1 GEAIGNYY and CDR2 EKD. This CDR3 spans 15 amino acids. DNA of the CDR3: TGTGCCTGTGACACCGTAGGGGGACGGACAACACAACTCTTCTTT. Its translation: CACDTVGGRTTQLFF.

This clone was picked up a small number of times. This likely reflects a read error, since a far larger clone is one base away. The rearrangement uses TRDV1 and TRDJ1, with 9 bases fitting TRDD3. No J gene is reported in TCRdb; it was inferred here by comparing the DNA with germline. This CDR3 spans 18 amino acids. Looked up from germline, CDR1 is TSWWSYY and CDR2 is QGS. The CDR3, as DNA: TGTGCCCTTGGGGATGGATCGGGGGATACCACGTACACCGATAAACTCATCTTT. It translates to CALGDGSGDTTYTDKLIF.

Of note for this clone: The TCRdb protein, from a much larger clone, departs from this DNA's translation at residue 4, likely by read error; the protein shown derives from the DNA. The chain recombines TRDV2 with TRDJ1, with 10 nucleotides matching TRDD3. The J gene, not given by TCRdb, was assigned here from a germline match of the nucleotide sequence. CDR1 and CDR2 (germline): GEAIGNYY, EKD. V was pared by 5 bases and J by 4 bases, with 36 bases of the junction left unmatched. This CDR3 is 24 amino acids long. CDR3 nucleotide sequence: TGTGCCTGTGGCCCGATTACCCCCTCGGTTCCCGATACTGGGGGATCATTCCGGGGCGATAAACTCATCTTT. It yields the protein CACGPITPSVPDTGGSFRGDKLIF.